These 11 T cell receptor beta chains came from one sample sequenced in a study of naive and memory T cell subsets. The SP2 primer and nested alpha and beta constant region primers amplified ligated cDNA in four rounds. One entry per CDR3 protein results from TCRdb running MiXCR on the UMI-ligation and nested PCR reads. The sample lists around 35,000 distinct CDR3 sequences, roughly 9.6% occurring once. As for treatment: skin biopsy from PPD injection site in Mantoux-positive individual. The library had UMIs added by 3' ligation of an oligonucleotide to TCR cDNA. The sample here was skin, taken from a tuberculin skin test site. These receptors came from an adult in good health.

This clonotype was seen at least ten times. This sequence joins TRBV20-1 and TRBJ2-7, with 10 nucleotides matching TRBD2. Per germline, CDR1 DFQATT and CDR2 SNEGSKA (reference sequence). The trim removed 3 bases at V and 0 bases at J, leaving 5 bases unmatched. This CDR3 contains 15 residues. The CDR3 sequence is CSARELAGSSYEQYF. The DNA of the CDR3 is TGCAGTGCTAGGGAACTAGCGGGAAGCTCCTACGAGCAGTACTTC.

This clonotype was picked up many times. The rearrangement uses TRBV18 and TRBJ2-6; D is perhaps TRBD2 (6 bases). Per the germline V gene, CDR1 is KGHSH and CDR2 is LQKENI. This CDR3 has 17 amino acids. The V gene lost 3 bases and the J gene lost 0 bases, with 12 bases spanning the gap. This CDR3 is CASSPFDGSSGANVLTF. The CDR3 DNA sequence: TGTGCCAGCTCACCCTTCGACGGGAGCTCTGGGGCCAACGTCCTGACTTTC.

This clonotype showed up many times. The CDR3 bases are TGTGCCAGCAGTATTGCGCAGGGACCTGATCTTTATAGCAATCAGCCCCAGCATTTT. It encodes CASSIAQGPDLYSNQPQHF. This chain uses TRBV3-1 with TRBJ1-5; a weak D match, TRBD1 (5 bases). The CDR3 covers 19 residues. Trimming shortened V by 6 bases and J by 0 bases, and 24 bases separated the two germline ends. Per the germline V gene, CDR1 is LGHDT and CDR2 is YNNKEL (reference sequence).

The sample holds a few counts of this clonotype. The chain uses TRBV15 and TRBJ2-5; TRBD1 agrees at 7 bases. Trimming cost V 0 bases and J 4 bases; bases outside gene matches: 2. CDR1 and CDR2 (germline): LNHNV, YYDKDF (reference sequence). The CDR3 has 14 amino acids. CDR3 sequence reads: CATSRDRQGETQYF. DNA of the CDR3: TGTGCCACCAGCAGAGATCGACAGGGAGAGACCCAGTACTTC.

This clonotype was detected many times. The CDR3 sequence: CASSKGDGLGSYEQYF. The CDR3 DNA sequence: TGTGCCAGCAGCAAGGGGGACGGCCTCGGGTCCTACGAGCAGTACTTC. The chain links TRBV21-1 to TRBJ2-7; TRBD2, the table's D call, was not compared with the DNA. TRBV21-1 is labeled a pseudogene. CDR3 size: 16 residues.

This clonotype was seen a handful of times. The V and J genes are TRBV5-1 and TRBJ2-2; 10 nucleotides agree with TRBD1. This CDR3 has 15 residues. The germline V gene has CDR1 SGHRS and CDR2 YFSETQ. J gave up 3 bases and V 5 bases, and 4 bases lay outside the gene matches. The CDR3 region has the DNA TGCGCCAGCAGTCCGGGACAGGGGTACACCGGGGAGCTGTTTTTT. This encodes CASSPGQGYTGELFF.

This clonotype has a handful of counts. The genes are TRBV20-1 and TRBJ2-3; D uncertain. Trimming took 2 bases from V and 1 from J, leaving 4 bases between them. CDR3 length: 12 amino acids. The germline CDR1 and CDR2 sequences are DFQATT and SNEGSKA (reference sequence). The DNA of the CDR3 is TGCAGTGCTAGACCCGGCACAGATACGCAGTATTTT. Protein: CSARPGTDTQYF.

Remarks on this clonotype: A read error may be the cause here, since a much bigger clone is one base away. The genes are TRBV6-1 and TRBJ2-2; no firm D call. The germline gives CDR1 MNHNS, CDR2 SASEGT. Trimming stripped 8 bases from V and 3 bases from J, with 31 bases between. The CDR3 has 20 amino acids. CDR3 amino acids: CASAALSAGPYESDTGELFF. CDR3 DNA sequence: TGTGCCAGCGCGGCGCTATCGGCAGGACCCTATGAGTCGGACACCGGGGAGCTGTTTTTT.

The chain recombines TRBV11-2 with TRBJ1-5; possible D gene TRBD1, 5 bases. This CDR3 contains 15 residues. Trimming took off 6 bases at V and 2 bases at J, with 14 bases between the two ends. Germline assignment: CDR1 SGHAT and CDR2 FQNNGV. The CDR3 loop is CASSLQDSRNQPQHF. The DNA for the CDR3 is TGTGCCAGCAGTTTGCAAGACAGTCGCAATCAGCCCCAGCATTTT.

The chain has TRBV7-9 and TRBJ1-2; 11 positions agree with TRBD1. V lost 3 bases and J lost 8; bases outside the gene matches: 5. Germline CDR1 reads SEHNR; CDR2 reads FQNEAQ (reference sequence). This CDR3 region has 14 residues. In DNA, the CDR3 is TGTGCCAGCAGCTTTGGACAGGGGGCGATCGGCTACACCTTC. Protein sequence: CASSFGQGAIGYTF.

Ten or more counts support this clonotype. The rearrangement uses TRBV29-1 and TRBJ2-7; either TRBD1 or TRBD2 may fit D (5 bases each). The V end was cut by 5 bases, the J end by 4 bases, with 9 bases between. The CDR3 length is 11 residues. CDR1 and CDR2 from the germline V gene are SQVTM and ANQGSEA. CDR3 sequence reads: CSVLGRYEQYF. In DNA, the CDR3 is TGCAGCGTTCTGGGACGATACGAGCAGTACTTC.